Given below is one T cell receptor beta chain in context. How the authors handled the data: Amplification from reference gene primers served as the basis for estimated nucleated cell counts. Sequencing used immunoSEQ multiplex PCR; TCRdb keeps in-frame clones, though not all of them. D and trimming were read from the DNA, whereas the V and J calls and clone size are those reported in that table. This table holds roughly 570,000 clones, less than 90% found once. V trimming: 8 bases; J trimming: 7 bases; junction bases outside the gene matches: 9. Germline CDR1 MNHNY, CDR2 SVGAGI (reference sequence). The CDR3 consists of 14 residues. These data belong to a study of blood T cell repertoires in COVID-19. On the study more broadly: Donors in the United States, Italy and Spain gave samples during acute or convalescent COVID-19. In each case, the material was cDNA or gDNA derived from T cells, B-cell-depleted T cells, or PBMCs.

Source material: peripheral blood. This receptor was obtained from a woman in her forties or fifties with COVID-19, enrolled during active disease. This sequence joins TRBV6-6 and TRBJ2-1; TRBD2 aligns across 9 bases. CDR3 amino acids: CASGGLAVGNEQFF. CDR3 DNA sequence: TGTGCCAGCGGGGGACTAGCAGTGGGGAATGAGCAGTTCTTC.